These 10 T cell receptor beta chains originate from one sample sequenced in a study of spatial heterogeneity in lung cancer. Time point described: sample taken at primary tumor resection. Whole RNA came from tumor, nontumor lung or frozen PBMC and was sequenced without being sorted. A single record per CDR3 protein comes from TCRdb applying MiXCR to the 5' RACE reads. The table lists 35,000 to 45,000 distinct CDR3 sequences, 4% to 6% of them singletons. This specimen was PBMCs, taken at surgery. The receptors were sampled from a female donor with early-stage non-small cell lung cancer.

The rearrangement uses TRBV12-3 or TRBV12-4 and TRBJ2-7, with a tentative D call TRBD1 (5 bases). The length of the CDR3 is 14 residues. Trimming cost V 2 bases and J 5 bases, with 13 bases left between them. As DNA, the CDR3 is TGTGCCAGCAGTTTAAGTACAGGAAGGAACGAGCAGTACTTC. This codes for CASSLSTGRNEQYF.

This clonotype occurred many times. The chain couples TRBV2 to TRBJ1-5, with 11 bases that match TRBD1. Germline CDR1 reads SNHLY; CDR2 reads FYNNEI. Trimming at V came to 6 bases and at J to 0 bases, leaving 4 bases not matched to a gene. The CDR3 runs to 16 residues. Written as DNA, the CDR3 is TGTGCCAGCAGGCGGGACAGGGGGTTTAGCAATCAGCCCCAGCATTTT. Translating it yields CASRRDRGFSNQPQHF.

The sample holds many counts of this clonotype. CDR3 sequence: CSASRDSGAFF. CDR3 DNA: TGCAGTGCCTCACGGGACAGCGGAGCTTTCTTT. V gene TRBV20-1 combines with J gene TRBJ1-1, with 7 nucleotides matching TRBD1. Unmatched junction bases numbered 8, after V lost 6 bases and J lost 10 bases. Germline V gene sequence: CDR1 DFQATT, CDR2 SNEGSKA (reference sequence). The CDR3 consists of 11 residues.

This clonotype has ten or more counts. The V and J genes are TRBV27 and TRBJ1-6; D might be TRBD1 (5 bases). The CDR3 has 14 residues. V was trimmed by 3 bases and J by 8 bases, leaving 11 bases between them. Germline-derived CDR1 and CDR2 are MNHEY and SMNVEV (reference sequence). The CDR3 DNA sequence: TGTGCCAGCAGTTTGCGCAGGGTTGATTCACCCCTCCACTTT. Residues: CASSLRRVDSPLHF.

Only a few counts were recorded for this clonotype. This CDR3 is CASSTSTRANVLTF. DNA for the CDR3: TGTGCCAGCAGCACCTCGACACGAGCCAACGTCCTGACTTTC. The gene calls are TRBV3-1 and TRBJ2-6; D is unresolved. Germline CDR1 reads LGHDT; CDR2 reads YNNKEL (reference sequence). Between the trimmed V and J ends, which lost 5 bases and 7 bases, there was a span of 12 bases. The CDR3 contains 14 residues.

Only a few counts were recorded for this clonotype. DNA of the CDR3: TGTGCCTGGAGTGTAATGTACAACAATCAGCCCCAGCATTTT. Residues: CAWSVMYNNQPQHF. This rearrangement joins TRBV30 to TRBJ1-5; D unclear. V was pared by 0 bases and J by 3 bases, with 9 bases between. This CDR3 is built from 14 residues. CDR1 is GTSNPN and CDR2 is SVGIG in the germline V gene (reference sequence).

Many counts were recorded for this clonotype. CDR3 in amino acids: CSAGRVGQPQHF. Written as DNA, the CDR3 is TGCAGTGCGGGCAGGGTAGGTCAGCCCCAGCATTTT. The chain combines TRBV20-1 with TRBJ1-5; tentatively, D is TRBD1 (5 bases). Trimming removed 6 bases from V and 6 bases from J, with 12 bases in between. This CDR3 region has 12 residues. CDR1 and CDR2 (germline): DFQATT, SNEGSKA (reference sequence).

This clonotype occurred many times. The DNA of the CDR3 is TGTGCCAGCAGCAGACGGGGGGCCCGCACAGATACGCAGTATTTT. It specifies CASSRRGARTDTQYF. V usage is TRBV9 and J usage is TRBJ2-3; possibly TRBD2 for D (7 bases). The CDR3 sequence is 15 residues long. CDR1 and CDR2 from the germline V gene are SGDLS and YYNGEE. Trimming took off 4 bases at V and 1 base at J, with 13 bases between the two ends.

In its sample, this clonotype was seen many times. The chain is built from TRBV12-3 or TRBV12-4 and TRBJ1-1, with TRBD1 matching 12 bases. The V and J ends lost 3 bases and 4 bases, in that order; junction bases with no gene match: 6. This CDR3 contains 16 residues. Here the CDR3 DNA reads TGTGCCAGCAGTTTGGGGACAGGGGGCGCGGGCACTGAAGCTTTCTTT. Protein: CASSLGTGGAGTEAFF.

V and J are TRBV11-3 and TRBJ2-1, with a weak D call TRBD2 (5 bases). CDR1 and CDR2 from the germline V gene are SGHNT and YENEEA. With 1 base removed from V and 8 bases from J, the gap between germline ends came to 15 bases. The CDR3 contains 15 residues. The CDR3 bases are TGTGCCAGCAGCTTAGGAGGGTCGTCTCGGCATGAGCAGTTCTTC. Translating it yields CASSLGGSSRHEQFF.